The entry below describes one T cell receptor beta chain. The clone's antigen remains unknown. No base-level quality is on record; no much larger clone is a single base apart. Collaborating institutions collected whole blood in K2EDTA tubes following their own protocols. For TCRbeta analysis, collaborators shipped samples as frozen whole blood, isolated PBMCs, or DNA extracted from either of those sample types. The CDR3 contains 15 residues, cysteine and phenylalanine counted. The retained sequence is limited to the CDR3, 45 bases, with the frame set at the first base. Based on the germline V gene, the CDR1 and CDR2 sequences are KGHSH and LQKENI. V is pruned by 5 bases and J by 0 bases, leaving 6 bases of the junction without a gene match. The immunoSEQ Assay, a bias-controlled multiplex PCR, was used to amplify TCRbeta CDR3 regions from genomic DNA. The paper's data handling went like this. Within the assay, amplification of reference gene primers was used to estimate how many nucleated cells each sample contained. To quantify the absolute abundance of each unique TCRbeta CDR3 rearrangement, sequence reads were collapsed and filtered. For each sample, productive Simpson clonality was calculated as the square root of Simpson's diversity index across productive rearrangements. TCRdb holds this immuneACCESS table with in-frame rearrangements only. Some clones are missing; in checked studies, unresolved V genes explain under half, and the rest has no known cause. D and trimming come from the DNA, and the V and J calls and clone size come from that table. The table for this sample lists around 220,000 clones; around four fifths of them were counted only once. The ten largest clonotypes hold 15% to 20% of the sample.

The sample is drawn from a study of blood T cell repertoires in COVID-19 (dated by TCRdb to 2020 to 2022). The study in broad terms: Samples covering the acute and convalescent phases of COVID-19 were provided by collaborators in the United States, Italy and Spain. Where available, HLA class I and class II types were taken from metadata supplied by the sample provider and were not determined by assay-based typing. The repertoires were released in a freely available public database meant as a resource for research on the immune response to SARS-CoV-2. Samples came from the ongoing ImmuneRACE study (first 160 participants) plus 1,254 subjects from 6 global collaborators. The material from the prospective study consisted of cDNA or gDNA derived from T cells, B-cell-depleted T cells, or PBMCs. Deeply sampled blood TCRbeta repertoires from subjects exposed to, actively infected with, or recovered from COVID-19 were included in the dataset. Sample metadata almost always included a de-identified subject ID, COVID-19 status, age in years and sex.

What the work shows at the level of the full study, not this receptor alone: The quantity of clinical and demographic metadata differed by source and by participant and was supplied without curation.

The TCR comes from a man aged 30 to 45 with active or convalescent COVID-19. Recombination connected TRBV18 to TRBJ1-2, with 7 central nucleotides matching TRBD1. The sequenced material came from peripheral blood. The CDR3 protein: CASSSDRTSNYGYTF. The nucleotide sequence reads as follows: TGTGCCAGCTCATCGGACAGGACCTCTAACTATGGCTACACCTTC.